Detailed here is one T cell receptor (beta chain). The data were taken from a study of blood T cell repertoires in COVID-19. About the study: The samples span acute and convalescent COVID-19 from the United States, Italy and Spain.

This CDR3 contains 16 residues. Germline V lookup: CDR1 SGHNT, CDR2 YENEEA. Trimming shortened V by 3 bases and J by 7 bases, and 19 bases separated the two germline ends. The table came from immunoSEQ multiplex PCR; TCRdb's copy has only in-frame clones and leaves some out. The profile shows some 70,000 clones, approximately 86% of them singletons. The TCR comes from a woman aged 55-69 years with acute or convalescent COVID-19. The sample comprised peripheral blood. The J gene is TRBJ2-1, the V gene TRBV11-3, with D maybe TRBD2 (6 bases). The CDR3 here is CASSLSGGNPRNEQFF. For the CDR3, the DNA is TGTGCCAGCAGCTTGTCGGGCGGGAACCCCCGGAATGAGCAGTTCTTC.